This passage covers 4 T cell receptor beta chains from one sample sequenced in a study of cytomegalovirus exposure and HLA in healthy donors. Researchers ran the PCR with 60 Vbeta and 13 Jbeta primers. Using immunoSEQ multiplex PCR, the repertoire was profiled, and TCRdb retains in-frame clones only, with some absent. The table shows 50,000 to 75,000 clones, with 65% to 80% occurring only once. The sequencing sample was made of PBMCs. The receptors shown here come from a man aged 25-40 years in good health and CMV-seropositive.

Only a few counts were recorded for this clone. This sequence joins TRBV7-9 and TRBJ1-1, with D hard to call. This CDR3 contains 12 residues. In germline, CDR1 is SEHNR, CDR2 FQNEAQ (reference sequence). Deletions cut 1 base from V and 11 bases from J, with 11 bases between. DNA for the CDR3: TGTGCCAGCAGCTTAGTAACGCGAAAGGCTTTCTTT. Residues: CASSLVTRKAFF.

V is TRBV19 and J is TRBJ1-2, with 8 bases fitting TRBD1. CDR1 and CDR2 from the germline V gene are LNHDA and SQIVND (reference sequence). With 6 bases clipped from V and 3 bases from J, the junction kept 9 bases outside the gene matches. The CDR3 runs 15 residues. The CDR3: CASSVTPGQDYGYTF. The CDR3 DNA sequence: TGTGCCAGTAGCGTAACTCCGGGACAGGACTATGGCTACACCTTC.

J is TRBJ1-1 and V is TRBV7-9, with D unresolved. With 3 bases removed from V and 0 bases from J, the gap between germline ends came to 8 bases. Looked up from germline, CDR1 is SEHNR and CDR2 is FQNEAQ (reference sequence). CDR3 size: 14 residues. CDR3 loop: CASSLRRLNTEAFF. CDR3 DNA sequence: TGTGCCAGCAGCTTGCGGCGGTTGAACACTGAAGCTTTCTTT.

This chain uses TRBV6-1 with TRBJ2-7; D perhaps matches TRBD2 (6 bases). The CDR3 runs to 15 residues. The germline V and J ends were trimmed by 4 bases and 0 bases, with 13 bases remaining between them. CDR1 is MNHNS and CDR2 is SASEGT in the germline V gene. The CDR3 here is CASSVAPGDSYEQYF. The CDR3 DNA follows: TGTGCCAGCAGTGTAGCCCCGGGGGACTCCTACGAGCAGTACTTC.